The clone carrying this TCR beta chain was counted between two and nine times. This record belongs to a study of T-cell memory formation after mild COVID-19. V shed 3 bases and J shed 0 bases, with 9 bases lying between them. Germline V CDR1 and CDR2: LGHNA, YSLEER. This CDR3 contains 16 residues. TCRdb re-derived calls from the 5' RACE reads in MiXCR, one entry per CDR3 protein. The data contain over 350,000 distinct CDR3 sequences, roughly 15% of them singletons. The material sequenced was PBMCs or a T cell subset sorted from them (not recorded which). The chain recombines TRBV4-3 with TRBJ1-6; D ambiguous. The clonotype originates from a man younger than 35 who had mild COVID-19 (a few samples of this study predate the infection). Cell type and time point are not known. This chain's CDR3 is CASSQDTTSYNSPLHF. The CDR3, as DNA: TGCGCCAGCAGCCAGGATACCACCTCCTATAATTCACCCCTCCACTTT.